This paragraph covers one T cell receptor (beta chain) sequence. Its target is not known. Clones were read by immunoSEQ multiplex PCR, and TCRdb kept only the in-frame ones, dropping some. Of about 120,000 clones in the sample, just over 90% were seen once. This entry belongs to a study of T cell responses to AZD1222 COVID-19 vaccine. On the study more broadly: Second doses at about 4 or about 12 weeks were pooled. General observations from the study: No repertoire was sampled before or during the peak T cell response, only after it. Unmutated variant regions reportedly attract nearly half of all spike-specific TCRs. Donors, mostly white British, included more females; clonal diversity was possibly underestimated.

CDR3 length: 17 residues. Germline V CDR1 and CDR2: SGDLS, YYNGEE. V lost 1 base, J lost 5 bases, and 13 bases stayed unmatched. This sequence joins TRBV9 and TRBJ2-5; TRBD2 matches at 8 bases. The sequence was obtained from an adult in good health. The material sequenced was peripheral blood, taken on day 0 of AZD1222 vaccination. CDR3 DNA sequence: TGTGCCAGCAGCGTAAGGGGGATTAGCGGGGTTGCCGAGACCCAGTACTTC. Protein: CASSVRGISGVAETQYF.